This T cell receptor beta chain was recorded in a study of naive and memory T cell subsets. Study results and limitations: The RNA method is potentially sensitive to activation and differentiation changes.

An oligonucleotide containing a UMI was ligated to the 3' end of TCR cDNA. Adult healthy volunteers gave 2.5 ml peripheral blood for whole-blood RNA. Reverse transcription used DNase-treated unsorted total RNA, aiming for roughly 1 to 1,100 ng. V trimming: 5 bases; J trimming: 1 base; junction bases outside the gene matches: 5. The length of the CDR3 is 16 residues. Germline V gene sequence: CDR1 SNHLY, CDR2 FYNNEI. Four PCR rounds used nested alpha and beta constant region primers plus the SP2 primer. Alpha and beta constant region primers primed reverse transcription for blood and skin samples. TCRdb analysed the 5' RACE reads with MiXCR anew, one entry per CDR3 protein. The sample includes tens of thousands of distinct CDR3 sequences, 8% of them seen just once. This clonotype came up a few times. Its target is unknown.

This receptor was identified in a female donor in good health. The chain employs TRBV2 and TRBJ2-1; TRBD2 agrees at 10 bases. This CDR3 is CASSWTSGSSYNEQFF. The DNA for the CDR3 is TGTGCCAGCAGTTGGACTAGCGGATCTTCCTACAATGAGCAGTTCTTC.